This entry describes one T cell receptor (beta chain). Which antigen it targets is not known. The input lacks base qualities; no much larger clone sits a single base away. The data stem from a study of blood T cell repertoires in COVID-19 (dated by TCRdb to the early 2020s). Regarding the complete study: The collaborator samples originated in the United States, Italy and Spain and spanned the acute and convalescent phases of COVID-19. The material from the prospective study consisted of cDNA or gDNA derived from T cells, B-cell-depleted T cells, or PBMCs. Deeply sampled blood TCRbeta repertoires from subjects exposed to, actively infected with, or recovered from COVID-19 were included in the dataset. The repertoires were released in a freely available public database meant as a resource for research on the immune response to SARS-CoV-2. The samples were drawn from two sources: the first 160 participants of the ongoing ImmuneRACE study, and over 950 subjects contributed by 6 global collaborators. Sample metadata almost always included a de-identified subject ID, COVID-19 status, age in years and sex. HLA class I and class II types, where available, came from metadata supplied by the sample provider rather than from assay-based typing.

What the study reported, not specific to this receptor: The amount of clinical and demographic metadata varied by source and participant and was provided uncurated.

Taken from the germline V gene, the CDR1 and CDR2 loops are SGHRS and YFSETQ. After removal of 4 bases from V and 2 bases from J, the junction retains 6 bases not matched to a gene. The CDR3 numbers 15 residues from cysteine through phenylalanine. The only DNA kept is the CDR3, 45 bases in frame from the first base. In Seattle, one collaborating source enrolled patients while the infection was active and tracked those patients longitudinally over the course of disease. Collaborating institutions collected whole blood in K2EDTA tubes following their own protocols. For TCRbeta analysis, collaborator samples were shipped as frozen whole blood, as isolated PBMCs, or as DNA extracted from either sample type. TCRbeta CDR3 regions were amplified from genomic DNA using the immunoSEQ Assay, a bias-controlled multiplex PCR. The original methods were these. Within the assay, amplification of reference gene primers was used to estimate how many nucleated cells each sample contained. To quantify the absolute abundance of each unique TCRbeta CDR3 rearrangement, sequence reads were collapsed and filtered. Productive Simpson clonality was computed per sample as the square root of Simpson's diversity index over productive rearrangements. Imported from immuneACCESS, the table was reduced by TCRdb to in-frame sequences with V and J called. These copies leave out some clones; in studies compared against another copy, an unresolved V gene accounts for under half, and the cause of the remainder is not known. Clone size and the V and J calls come from that table; the DNA yielded D and trimming. The sample data list hundreds of thousands of clones, and roughly 90% of these were observed just once. The ten largest clones capture about 12% of the sample.

This chain joins TRBV5-1 to TRBJ1-3; TRBD1 agrees with 7 junctional bases. The receptor was derived from a woman aged 70-85 years with COVID-19, enrolled during active disease. The sequenced sample was peripheral blood. The CDR3 reads as follows: CASSATGTAGNTIYF. The base sequence is TGCGCCAGCAGCGCGACAGGGACTGCTGGAAACACCATATATTTT.